This paragraph reports one T cell receptor (beta chain). Its antigen is not identified. These data originate in a study of OX40 agonist ivuxolimab in advanced cancers. On the study more broadly: Enrolled patients in dose escalation had cancers that were hepatocellular carcinoma, melanoma, renal cell or head and neck cancer. It was permissible to have had prior anti-PD-1, anti-PD-L1 or anti-CTLA-4 therapy, and approximately 41% had some.

Study outcomes and limitations: In the 0.1 to 3.0 mg/kg range, CD4+ and CD8+ blood T cells had expanded clonally by week 6. Researchers report that CD8+ T cells had, on average, more expanded clones than CD4+.

Sequencing used immunoSEQ multiplex PCR; TCRdb keeps in-frame clones, though not all of them. Counted here are 75,000 to 90,000 clones, about 89% occurring once; the ten biggest clones make up 8.4%. Trimming removed 5 bases from V and 0 bases from J, with 12 bases in between. The germline V gene has CDR1 GTSNPN and CDR2 SVGIG (reference sequence). The CDR3 is made up of 14 amino acids. This chain joins TRBV30 and TRBJ2-3; unclear D gene. This specimen consisted of CD4+ or CD8+ T cells sorted from blood, obtained in a trial of the OX40 agonist ivuxolimab. The TCR sequence derives from an adult with an advanced solid tumor such as melanoma, head and neck, liver or kidney cancer. The CDR3, as DNA: TGTGCCTGGGATGGATCTACTAGCACAGATACGCAGTATTTT. Translating it yields CAWDGSTSTDTQYF.